The TCR beta chain under discussion was sequenced for a study of blood T cell repertoires in COVID-19. The wider study: In each case, the material was cDNA or gDNA derived from T cells, B-cell-depleted T cells, or PBMCs.

There are 14 residues in the CDR3. CDR1 GTSNPN and CDR2 SVGIG come from the germline V gene (reference sequence). Trimming removed 4 bases from V and 7 bases from J; junction bases left unmatched: 8. Everyone who took part was 18 to 89 years old, and they came from about two dozen US areas. TCRdb's table, derived via immunoSEQ multiplex PCR, lists solely in-frame clones and lacks some. This sample has about 200,000 clones, with 89% found just once. The sample comprised PBMCs or T cells enriched from blood (not recorded which). The genes are TRBV30 and TRBJ2-4; TRBD2 matches at 9 bases. This clonotype was obtained from a young woman who had recovered from COVID-19. The CDR3 here is CAWNAGGPGNIQYF. In DNA, the CDR3 is TGTGCCTGGAATGCGGGGGGGCCCGGGAACATTCAGTACTTC.